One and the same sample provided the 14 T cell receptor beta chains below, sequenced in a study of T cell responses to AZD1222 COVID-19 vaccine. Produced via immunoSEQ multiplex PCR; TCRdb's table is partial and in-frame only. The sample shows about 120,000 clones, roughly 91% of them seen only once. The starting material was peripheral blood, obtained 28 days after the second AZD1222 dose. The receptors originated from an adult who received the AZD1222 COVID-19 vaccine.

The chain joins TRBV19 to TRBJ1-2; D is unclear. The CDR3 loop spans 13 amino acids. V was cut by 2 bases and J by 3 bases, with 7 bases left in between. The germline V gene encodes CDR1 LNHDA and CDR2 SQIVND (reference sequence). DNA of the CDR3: TGTGCCAGTAGTATACTAACGGACTATGGCTACACCTTC. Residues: CASSILTDYGYTF.

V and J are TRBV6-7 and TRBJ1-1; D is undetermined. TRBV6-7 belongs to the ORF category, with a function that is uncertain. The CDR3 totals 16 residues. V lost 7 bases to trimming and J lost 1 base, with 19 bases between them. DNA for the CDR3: TGTGCCAGCACCACCCAACCCCATCCGTGGAACACTGAAGCTTTCTTT. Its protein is CASTTQPHPWNTEAFF.

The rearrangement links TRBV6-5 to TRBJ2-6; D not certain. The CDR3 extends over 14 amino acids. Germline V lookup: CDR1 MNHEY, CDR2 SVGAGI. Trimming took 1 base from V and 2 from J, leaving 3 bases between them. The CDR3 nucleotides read TGTGCCAGCAGTTACTTCGCTGGGGCCAACGTCCTGACTTTC. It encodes CASSYFAGANVLTF.

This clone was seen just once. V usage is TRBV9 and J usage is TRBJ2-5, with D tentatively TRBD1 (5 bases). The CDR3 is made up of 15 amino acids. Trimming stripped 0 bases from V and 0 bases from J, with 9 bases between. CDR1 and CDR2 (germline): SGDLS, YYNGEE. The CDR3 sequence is CASSVGRQYQETQYF. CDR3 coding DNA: TGTGCCAGCAGCGTAGGGAGACAGTACCAAGAGACCCAGTACTTC.

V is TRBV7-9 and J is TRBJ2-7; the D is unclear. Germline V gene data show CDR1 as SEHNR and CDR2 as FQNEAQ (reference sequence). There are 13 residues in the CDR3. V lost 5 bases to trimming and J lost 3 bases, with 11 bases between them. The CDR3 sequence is CASSPARVYEQYF. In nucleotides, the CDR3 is TGTGCCAGCAGCCCCGCTCGAGTCTACGAGCAGTACTTC.

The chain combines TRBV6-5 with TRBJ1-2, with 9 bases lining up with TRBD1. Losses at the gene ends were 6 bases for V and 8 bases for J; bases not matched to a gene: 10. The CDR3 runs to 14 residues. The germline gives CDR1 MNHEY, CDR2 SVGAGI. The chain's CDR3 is CASRSGQGLGGYTF. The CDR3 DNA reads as TGTGCCAGCAGATCGGGACAGGGTTTAGGGGGCTACACCTTC.

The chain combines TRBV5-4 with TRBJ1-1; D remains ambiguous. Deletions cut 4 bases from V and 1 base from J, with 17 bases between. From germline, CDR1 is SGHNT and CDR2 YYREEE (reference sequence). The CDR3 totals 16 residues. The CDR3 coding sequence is TGTGCCAGCAGCCCGACCTCAGGCTGGGCGAACACTGAAGCTTTCTTT. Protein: CASSPTSGWANTEAFF.

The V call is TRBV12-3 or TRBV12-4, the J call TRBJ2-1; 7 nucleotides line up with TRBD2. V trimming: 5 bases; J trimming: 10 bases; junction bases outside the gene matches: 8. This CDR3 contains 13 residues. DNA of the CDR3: TGTGCCAGCAGTCCTAGACTAGCTGGCGAGCAGTTCTTC. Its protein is CASSPRLAGEQFF.

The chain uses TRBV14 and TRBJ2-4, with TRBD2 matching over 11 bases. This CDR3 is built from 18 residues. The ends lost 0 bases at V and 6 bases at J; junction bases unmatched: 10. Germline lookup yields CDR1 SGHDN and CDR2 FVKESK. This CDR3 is CASSQDSLAGGPLNIQYF. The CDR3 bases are TGTGCCAGCAGCCAAGATAGCCTAGCGGGGGGCCCGCTAAACATTCAGTACTTC.

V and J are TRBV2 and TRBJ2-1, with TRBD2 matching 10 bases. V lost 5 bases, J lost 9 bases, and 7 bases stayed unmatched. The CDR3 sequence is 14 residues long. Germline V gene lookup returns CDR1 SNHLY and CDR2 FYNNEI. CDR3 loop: CASSRTSGGAEQFF. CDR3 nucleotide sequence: TGTGCCAGCAGTAGGACTAGCGGCGGGGCTGAGCAGTTCTTC.

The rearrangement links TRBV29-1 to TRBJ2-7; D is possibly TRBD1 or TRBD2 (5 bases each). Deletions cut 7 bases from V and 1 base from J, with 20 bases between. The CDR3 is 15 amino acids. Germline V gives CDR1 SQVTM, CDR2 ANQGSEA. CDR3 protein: CSAEGRGEQSYEQYF. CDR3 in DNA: TGCAGCGCTGAGGGTCGGGGCGAACAATCCTACGAGCAGTACTTC.

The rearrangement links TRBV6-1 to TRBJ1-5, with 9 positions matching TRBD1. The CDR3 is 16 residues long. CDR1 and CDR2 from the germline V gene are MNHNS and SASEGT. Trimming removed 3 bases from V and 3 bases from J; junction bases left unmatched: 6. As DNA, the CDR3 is TGTGCCAGCAGTGATAGAGACAGGGGGTACAATCAGCCCCAGCATTTT. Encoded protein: CASSDRDRGYNQPQHF.

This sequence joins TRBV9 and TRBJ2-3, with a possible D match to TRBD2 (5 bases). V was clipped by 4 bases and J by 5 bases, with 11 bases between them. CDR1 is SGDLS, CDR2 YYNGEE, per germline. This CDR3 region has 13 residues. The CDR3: CASSPPRGDTQYF. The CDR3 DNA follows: TGTGCCAGCAGCCCCCCCCGGGGAGATACGCAGTATTTT.

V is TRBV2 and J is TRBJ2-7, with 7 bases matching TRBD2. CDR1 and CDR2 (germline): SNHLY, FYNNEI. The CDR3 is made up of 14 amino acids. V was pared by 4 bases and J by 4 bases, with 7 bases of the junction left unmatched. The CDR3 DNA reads TGTGCCAGCAGTGCCCTGGCGGGAGTATACGAGCAGTACTTC. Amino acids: CASSALAGVYEQYF.